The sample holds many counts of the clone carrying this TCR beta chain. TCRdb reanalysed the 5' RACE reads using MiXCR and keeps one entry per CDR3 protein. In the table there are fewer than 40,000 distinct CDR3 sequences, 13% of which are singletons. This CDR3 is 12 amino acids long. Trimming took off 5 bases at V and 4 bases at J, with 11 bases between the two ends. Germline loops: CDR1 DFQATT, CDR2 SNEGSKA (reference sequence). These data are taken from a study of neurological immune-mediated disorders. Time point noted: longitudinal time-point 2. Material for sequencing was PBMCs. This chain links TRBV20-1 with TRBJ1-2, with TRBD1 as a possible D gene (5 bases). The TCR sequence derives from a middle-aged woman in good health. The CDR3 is CSAGDGGYGYTF. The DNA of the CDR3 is TGCAGTGCTGGGGACGGTGGCTATGGCTACACCTTC.